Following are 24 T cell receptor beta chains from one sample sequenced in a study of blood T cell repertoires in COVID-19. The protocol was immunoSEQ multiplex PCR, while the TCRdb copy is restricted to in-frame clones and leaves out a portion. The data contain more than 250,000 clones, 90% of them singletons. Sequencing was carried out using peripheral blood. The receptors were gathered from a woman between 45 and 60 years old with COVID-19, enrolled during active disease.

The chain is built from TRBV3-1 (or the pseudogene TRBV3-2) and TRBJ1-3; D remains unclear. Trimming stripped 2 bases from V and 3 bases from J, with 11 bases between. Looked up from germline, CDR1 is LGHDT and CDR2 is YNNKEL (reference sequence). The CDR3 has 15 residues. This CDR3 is CASSQFVSGGNTIYF. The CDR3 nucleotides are TGTGCCAGCAGCCAATTCGTGTCCGGTGGAAACACCATATATTTT.

This chain's CDR3 is CASSPATLGLEQYF. The CDR3 DNA sequence: TGTGCCAGTAGTCCAGCGACCTTAGGACTCGAGCAGTACTTC. J is TRBJ2-7 and V is TRBV19; D might be TRBD2 (5 bases). The CDR3 has 14 residues. Germline V gene sequence: CDR1 LNHDA, CDR2 SQIVND (reference sequence). The ends were cut back, 5 bases at V and 6 bases at J, with 17 bases in the middle.

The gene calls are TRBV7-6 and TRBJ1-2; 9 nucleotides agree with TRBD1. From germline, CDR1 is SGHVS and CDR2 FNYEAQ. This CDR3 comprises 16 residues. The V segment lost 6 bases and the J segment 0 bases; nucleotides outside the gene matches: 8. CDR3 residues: CASRPDTGGSNYGYTF. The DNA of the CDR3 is TGTGCCAGCAGGCCTGACACAGGGGGCTCTAACTATGGCTACACCTTC.

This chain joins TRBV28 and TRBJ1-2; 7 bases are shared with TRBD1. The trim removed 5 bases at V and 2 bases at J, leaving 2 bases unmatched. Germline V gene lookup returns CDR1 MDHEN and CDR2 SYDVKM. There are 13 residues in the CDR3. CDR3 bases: TGTGCCAGCAGTGTGGGACAGAACTATGGCTACACCTTC. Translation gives CASSVGQNYGYTF.

The CDR3 DNA reads TGTGCCAGCAGCTTGAGAGAGCCCGCCTACAATGAGCAGTTCTTC. It translates to CASSLREPAYNEQFF. The gene calls are TRBV27 and TRBJ2-1; D call uncertain. V lost 6 bases and J lost 2, with 14 bases in between. The CDR3 extends over 15 amino acids. Germline lookup yields CDR1 MNHEY and CDR2 SMNVEV (reference sequence).

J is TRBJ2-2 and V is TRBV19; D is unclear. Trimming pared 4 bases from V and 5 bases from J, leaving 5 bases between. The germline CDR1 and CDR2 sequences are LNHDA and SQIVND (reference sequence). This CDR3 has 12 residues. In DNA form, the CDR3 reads TGTGCCAGTAGTAAGAGGACCGGGGAGCTGTTTTTT. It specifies CASSKRTGELFF.

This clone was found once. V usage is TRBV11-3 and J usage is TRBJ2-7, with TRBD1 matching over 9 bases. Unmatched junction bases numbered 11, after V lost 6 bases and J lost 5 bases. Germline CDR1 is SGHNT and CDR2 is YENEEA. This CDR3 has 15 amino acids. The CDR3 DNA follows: TGTGCCAGCAGTTATACGATGGGACAGGGTAACGAGCAGTACTTC. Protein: CASSYTMGQGNEQYF.

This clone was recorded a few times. CDR3 region: CASSITGNPYEQYF. The CDR3 DNA reads TGCGCCAGCAGCATAACAGGGAACCCCTACGAGCAGTACTTC. This chain connects TRBV5-1 to TRBJ2-7; D might be TRBD1 (6 bases). The V and J ends lost 4 bases and 2 bases respectively, with 13 bases between them. This CDR3 has 14 residues. CDR1 SGHRS and CDR2 YFSETQ come from the germline V gene.

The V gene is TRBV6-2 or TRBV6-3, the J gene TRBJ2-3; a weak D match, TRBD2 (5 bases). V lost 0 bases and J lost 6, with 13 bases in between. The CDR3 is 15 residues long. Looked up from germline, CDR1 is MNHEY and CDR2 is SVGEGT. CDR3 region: CASSYSILASDTQYF. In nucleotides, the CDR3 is TGTGCCAGCAGTTACTCGATCCTAGCATCGGATACGCAGTATTTT.

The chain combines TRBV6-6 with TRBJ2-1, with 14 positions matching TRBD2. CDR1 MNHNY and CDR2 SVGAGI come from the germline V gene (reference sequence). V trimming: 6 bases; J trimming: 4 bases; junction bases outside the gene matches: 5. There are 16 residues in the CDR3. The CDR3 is CASSLRTSGRYNEQFF. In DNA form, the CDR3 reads TGTGCCAGCAGCCTACGGACTAGCGGGAGGTACAATGAGCAGTTCTTC.

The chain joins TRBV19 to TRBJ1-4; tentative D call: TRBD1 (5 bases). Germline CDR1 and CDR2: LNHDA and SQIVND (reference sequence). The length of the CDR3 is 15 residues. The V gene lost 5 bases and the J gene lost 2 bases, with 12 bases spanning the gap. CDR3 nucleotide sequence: TGTGCCAGTAGTGAAACAGGTGTCACTAATGAAAAACTGTTTTTT. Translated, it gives CASSETGVTNEKLFF. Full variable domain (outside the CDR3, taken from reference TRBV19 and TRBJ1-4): DGGITQSPKYLFRKEGQNVTLSCEQNLNHDAMYWYRQDPGQGLRLIYYSQIVNDFQKGDIAEGYSVSREKKESFPLTVTSAQKNPTAFYLCASSETGVTNEKLFFGSGTQLSVL.

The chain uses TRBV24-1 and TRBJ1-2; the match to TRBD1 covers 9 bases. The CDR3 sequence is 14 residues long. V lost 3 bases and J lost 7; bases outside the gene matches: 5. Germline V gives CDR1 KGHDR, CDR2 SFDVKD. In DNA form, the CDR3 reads TGTGCCACCAGTGATCAGGGACAGGGTTCTGGCTACACCTTC. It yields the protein CATSDQGQGSGYTF.

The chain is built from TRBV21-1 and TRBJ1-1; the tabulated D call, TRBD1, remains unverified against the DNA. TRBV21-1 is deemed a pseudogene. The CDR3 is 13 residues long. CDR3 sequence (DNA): TGTGCCAGCAGCACGGACAGGACGGTTGGGGCTTTCTTT. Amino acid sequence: CASSTDRTVGAFF.

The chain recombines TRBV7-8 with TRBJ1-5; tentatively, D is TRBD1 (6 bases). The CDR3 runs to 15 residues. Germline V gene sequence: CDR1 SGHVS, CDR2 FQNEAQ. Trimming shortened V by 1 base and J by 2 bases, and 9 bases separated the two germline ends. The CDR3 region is CASSLVSGGNQPQHF. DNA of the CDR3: TGTGCCAGCAGCTTAGTATCAGGGGGCAATCAGCCCCAGCATTTT.

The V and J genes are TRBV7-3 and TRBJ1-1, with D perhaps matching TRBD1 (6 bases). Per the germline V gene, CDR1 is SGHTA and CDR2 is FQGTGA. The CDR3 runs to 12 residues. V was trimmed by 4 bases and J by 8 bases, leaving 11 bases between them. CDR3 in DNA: TGTGCCAGCAGCTCGTTTGGACAGGAAGCTTTCTTT. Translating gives CASSSFGQEAFF.

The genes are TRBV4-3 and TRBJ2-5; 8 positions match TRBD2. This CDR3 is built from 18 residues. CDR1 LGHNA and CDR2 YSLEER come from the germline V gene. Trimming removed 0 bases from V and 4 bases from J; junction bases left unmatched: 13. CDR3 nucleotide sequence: TGCGCCAGCAGCCAAGATCTGGGAGGGACTAGGGGCATAGAGACCCAGTACTTC. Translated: CASSQDLGGTRGIETQYF.

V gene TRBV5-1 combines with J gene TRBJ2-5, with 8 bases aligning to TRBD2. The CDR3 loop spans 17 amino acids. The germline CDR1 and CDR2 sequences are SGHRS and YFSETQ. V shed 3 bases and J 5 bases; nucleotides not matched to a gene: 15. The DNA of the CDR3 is TGCGCCAGCAGCTCAGGTCTCACTAGCGGAGGGAGGGAGACCCAGTACTTC. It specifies CASSSGLTSGGRETQYF.

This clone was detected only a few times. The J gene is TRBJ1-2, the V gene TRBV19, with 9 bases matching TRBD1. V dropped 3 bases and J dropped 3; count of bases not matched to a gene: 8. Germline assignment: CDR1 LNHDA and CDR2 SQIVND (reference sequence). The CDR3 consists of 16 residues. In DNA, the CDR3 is TGTGCCAGTAGTATTGGGTGGGGACAGGGCGACTATGGCTACACCTTC. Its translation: CASSIGWGQGDYGYTF.

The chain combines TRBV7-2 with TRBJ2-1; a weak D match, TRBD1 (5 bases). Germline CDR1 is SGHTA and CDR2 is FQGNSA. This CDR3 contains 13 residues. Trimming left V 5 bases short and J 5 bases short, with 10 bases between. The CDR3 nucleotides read TGTGCCAGCAGCACGACAGTTAACAATGAGCAGTTCTTC. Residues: CASSTTVNNEQFF. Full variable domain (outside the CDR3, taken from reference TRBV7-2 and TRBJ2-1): GAGVSQSPSNKVTEKGKDVELRCDPISGHTALYWYRQSLGQGLEFLIYFQGNSAPDKSGLPSDRFSAERTGGSVSTLTIQRTQQEDSAVYLCASSTTVNNEQFFGPGTRLTVL.

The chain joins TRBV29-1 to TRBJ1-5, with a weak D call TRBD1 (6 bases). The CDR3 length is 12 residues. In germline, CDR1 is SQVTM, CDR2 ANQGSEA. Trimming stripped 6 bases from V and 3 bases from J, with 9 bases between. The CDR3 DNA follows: TGCAGCGTCAGGGACAACAATCAGCCCCAGCATTTT. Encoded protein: CSVRDNNQPQHF. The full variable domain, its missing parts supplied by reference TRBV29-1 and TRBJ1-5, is SAVISQKPSRDICQRGTSLTIQCQVDSQVTMMFWYRQQPGQSLTLIATANQGSEATYESGFVIDKFPISRPNLTFSTLTVSNMSPEDSSIYLCSVRDNNQPQHFGDGTRLSIL.

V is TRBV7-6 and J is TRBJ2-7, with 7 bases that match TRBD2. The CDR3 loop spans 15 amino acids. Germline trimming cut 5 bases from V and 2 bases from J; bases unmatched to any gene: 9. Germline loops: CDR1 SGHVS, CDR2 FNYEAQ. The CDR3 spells CASSLSAAGPYEQYF. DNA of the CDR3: TGTGCCAGCAGCCTCAGCGCAGCGGGACCCTACGAGCAGTACTTC. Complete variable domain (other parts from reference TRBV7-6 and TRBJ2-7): GAGVSQSPRYKVTKRGQDVALRCDPISGHVSLYWYRQALGQGPEFLTYFNYEAQQDKSGLPNDRFSAERPEGSISTLTIQRTEQRDSAMYRCASSLSAAGPYEQYFGPGTRLTVT.

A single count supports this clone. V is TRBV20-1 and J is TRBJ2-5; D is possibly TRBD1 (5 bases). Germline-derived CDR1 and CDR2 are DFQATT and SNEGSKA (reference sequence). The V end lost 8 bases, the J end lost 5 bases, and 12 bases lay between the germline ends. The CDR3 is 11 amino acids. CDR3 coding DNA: TGCAGTCCCCGGAAGGGGGAGACCCAGTACTTC. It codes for CSPRKGETQYF.

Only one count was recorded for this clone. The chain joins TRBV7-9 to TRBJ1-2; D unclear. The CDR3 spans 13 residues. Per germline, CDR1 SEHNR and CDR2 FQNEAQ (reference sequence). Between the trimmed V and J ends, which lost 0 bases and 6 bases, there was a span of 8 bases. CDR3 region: CASSLAGQHGYTF. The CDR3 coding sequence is TGTGCCAGCAGCTTAGCTGGGCAGCATGGCTACACCTTC.

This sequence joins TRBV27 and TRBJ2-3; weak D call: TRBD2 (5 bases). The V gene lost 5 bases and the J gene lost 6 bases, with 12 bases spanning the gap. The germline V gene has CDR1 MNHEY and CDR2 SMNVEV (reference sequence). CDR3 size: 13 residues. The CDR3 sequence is CASSLERGDTQYF. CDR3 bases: TGTGCCAGCAGTCTGGAGCGCGGGGATACGCAGTATTTT.